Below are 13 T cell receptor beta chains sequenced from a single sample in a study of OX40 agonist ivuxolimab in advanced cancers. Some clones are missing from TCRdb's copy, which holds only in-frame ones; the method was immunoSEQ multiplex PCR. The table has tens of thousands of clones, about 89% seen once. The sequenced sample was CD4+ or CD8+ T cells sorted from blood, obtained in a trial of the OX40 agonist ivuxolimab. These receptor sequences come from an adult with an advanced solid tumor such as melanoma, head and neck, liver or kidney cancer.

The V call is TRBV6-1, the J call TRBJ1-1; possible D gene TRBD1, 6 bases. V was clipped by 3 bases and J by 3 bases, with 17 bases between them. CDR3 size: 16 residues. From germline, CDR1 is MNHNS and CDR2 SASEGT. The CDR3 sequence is CASSESGVDLDTEAFF. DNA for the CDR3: TGTGCCAGCAGTGAGTCAGGGGTTGATCTGGACACTGAAGCTTTCTTT.

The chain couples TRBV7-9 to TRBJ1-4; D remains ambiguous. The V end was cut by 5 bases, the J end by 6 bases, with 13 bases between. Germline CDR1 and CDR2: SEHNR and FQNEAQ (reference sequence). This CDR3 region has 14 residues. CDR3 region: CASSPQNSDEKLFF. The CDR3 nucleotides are TGTGCCAGCAGCCCTCAAAATTCTGATGAAAAACTGTTTTTT. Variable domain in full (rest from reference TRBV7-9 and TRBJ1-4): DTGVSQNPRHKITKRGQNVTFRCDPISEHNRLYWYRQTLGQGPEFLTYFQNEAQLEKSRLLSDRFSAERPKGSFSTLEIQRTEQGDSAMYLCASSPQNSDEKLFFGSGTQLSVL.

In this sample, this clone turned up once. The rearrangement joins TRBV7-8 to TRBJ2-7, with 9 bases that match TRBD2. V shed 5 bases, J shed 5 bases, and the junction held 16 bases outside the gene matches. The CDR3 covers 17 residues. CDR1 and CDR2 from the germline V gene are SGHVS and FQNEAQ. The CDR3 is CASSLVGRGGAGHEQYF. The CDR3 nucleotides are TGTGCCAGCAGCCTCGTGGGCCGCGGGGGGGCCGGTCACGAGCAGTACTTC.

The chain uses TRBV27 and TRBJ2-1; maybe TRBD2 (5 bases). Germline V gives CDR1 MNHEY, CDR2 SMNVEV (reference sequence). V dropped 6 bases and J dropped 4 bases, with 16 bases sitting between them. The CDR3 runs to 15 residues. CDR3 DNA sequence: TGTGCCAGCAGCCTTCAGCGGAGAGCTTACAATGAGCAGTTCTTC. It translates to CASSLQRRAYNEQFF.

The CDR3 protein is CASSPRSRGTEAFF. DNA for the CDR3: TGTGCCAGCTCACCAAGAAGTCGGGGAACTGAAGCTTTCTTT. The gene calls are TRBV18 and TRBJ1-1; no firm D call. CDR3 length: 14 amino acids. CDR1 and CDR2 from the germline V gene are KGHSH and LQKENI. V was shortened by 2 bases and J by 5 bases, with 12 bases between the two germline ends.

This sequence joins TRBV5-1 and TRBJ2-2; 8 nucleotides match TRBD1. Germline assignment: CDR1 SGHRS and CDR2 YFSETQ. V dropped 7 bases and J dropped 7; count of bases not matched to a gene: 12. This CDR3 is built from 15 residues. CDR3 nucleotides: TGCGCCAGCGGGTTCGACCCACAGGGGGACGGGGAGCTGTTTTTT. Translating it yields CASGFDPQGDGELFF.

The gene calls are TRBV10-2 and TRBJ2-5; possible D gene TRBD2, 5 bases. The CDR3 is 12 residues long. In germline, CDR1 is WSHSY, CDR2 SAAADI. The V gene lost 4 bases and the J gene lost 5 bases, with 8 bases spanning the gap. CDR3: CASSAEGETQYF. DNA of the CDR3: TGCGCCAGCAGTGCAGAGGGCGAGACCCAGTACTTC.

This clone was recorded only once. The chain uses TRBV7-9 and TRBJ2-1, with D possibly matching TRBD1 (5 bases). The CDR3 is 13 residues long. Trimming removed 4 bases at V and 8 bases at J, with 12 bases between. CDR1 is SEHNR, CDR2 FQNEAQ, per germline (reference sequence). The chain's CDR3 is CASSWTIGDEQFF. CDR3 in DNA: TGTGCCAGCAGCTGGACCATAGGGGATGAGCAGTTCTTC.

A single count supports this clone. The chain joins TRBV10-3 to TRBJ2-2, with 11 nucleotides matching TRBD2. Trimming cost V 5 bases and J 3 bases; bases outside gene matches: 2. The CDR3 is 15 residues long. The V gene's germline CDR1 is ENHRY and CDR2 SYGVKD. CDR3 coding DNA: TGTGCCATCAGTAGTAGCGGGGGGGACACCGGGGAGCTGTTTTTT. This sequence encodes CAISSSGGDTGELFF.

CDR3 sequence: CASSFSGAWTDTQYF. CDR3 DNA: TGTGCCAGCAGCTTCTCCGGGGCTTGGACAGATACGCAGTATTTT. The J gene is TRBJ2-3, the V gene TRBV7-2; D tentatively fits TRBD1 or TRBD2 (5 bases each). Trimming removed 3 bases from V and 3 bases from J, with 13 bases in between. The CDR3 loop spans 15 amino acids. CDR1 and CDR2 (germline): SGHTA, FQGNSA.

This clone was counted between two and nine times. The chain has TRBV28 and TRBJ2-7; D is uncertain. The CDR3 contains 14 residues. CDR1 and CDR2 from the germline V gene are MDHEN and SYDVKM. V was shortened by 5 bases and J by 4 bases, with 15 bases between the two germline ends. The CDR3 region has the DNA TGTGCCAGCAGTAGATGGACCTCCTTTTACGAGCAGTACTTC. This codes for CASSRWTSFYEQYF.

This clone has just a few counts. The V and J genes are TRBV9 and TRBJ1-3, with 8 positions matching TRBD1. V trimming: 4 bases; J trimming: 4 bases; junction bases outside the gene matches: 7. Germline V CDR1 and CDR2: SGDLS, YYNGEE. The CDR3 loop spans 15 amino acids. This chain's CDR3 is CASSPRTGSGNTIYF. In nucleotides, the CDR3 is TGTGCCAGCAGCCCCCGGACAGGGTCAGGAAACACCATATATTTT. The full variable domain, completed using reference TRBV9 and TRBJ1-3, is DSGVTQTPKHLITATGQRVTLRCSPRSGDLSVYWYQQSLDQGLQFLIQYYNGEERAKGNILERFSAQQFPDLHSELNLSSLELGDSALYFCASSPRTGSGNTIYFGEGSWLTVV.

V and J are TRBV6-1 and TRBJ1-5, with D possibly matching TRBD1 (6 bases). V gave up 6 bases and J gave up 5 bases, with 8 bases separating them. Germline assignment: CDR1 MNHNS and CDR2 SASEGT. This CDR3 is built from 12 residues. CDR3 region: CASRDSDQPQHF. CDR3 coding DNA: TGTGCCAGCAGGGACAGCGATCAGCCCCAGCATTTT.